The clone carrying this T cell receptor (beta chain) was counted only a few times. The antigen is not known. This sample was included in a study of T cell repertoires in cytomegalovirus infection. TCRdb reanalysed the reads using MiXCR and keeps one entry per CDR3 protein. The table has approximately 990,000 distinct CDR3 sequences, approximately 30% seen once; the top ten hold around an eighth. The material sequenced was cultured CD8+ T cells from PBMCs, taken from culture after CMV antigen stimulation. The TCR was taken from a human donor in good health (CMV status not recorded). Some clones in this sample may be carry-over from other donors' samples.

CDR3 region: CASTIGTGGSYGYTF. The CDR3, as DNA: TGTGCCAGCACTATAGGGACAGGGGGCTCCTATGGCTACACCTTC. The chain couples TRBV7-2 to TRBJ1-2, with 12 nucleotides matching TRBD1. J lost 4 bases, V lost 7 bases, and 7 bases had no gene match. The CDR3 runs to 15 residues. Germline assignment: CDR1 SGHTA and CDR2 FQGNSA.